One and the same sample provided the 5 T cell receptor beta chains below, sequenced in a study of Tregs in tolerant kidney transplant recipients. TCRdb keeps only in-frame clones here, not all; method: immunoSEQ multiplex PCR. This sample has approximately 44,000 clones, with around 95% found just once. Their antigens are not known. The sample comprised Tregs from blood cultured with allogeneic cells. Every receptor here comes from a human donor in good health.

DNA of the CDR3: TGTGCCAGCAGCTTCTCCATTGAGGCTTTCCAGTACTTC. It translates to CASSFSIEAFQYF. V gene TRBV5-4 combines with J gene TRBJ2-5, with no clear D. The V end was cut by 2 bases, the J end by 10 bases, with 15 bases between. The CDR3 extends over 13 amino acids. CDR1 and CDR2 from the germline V gene are SGHNT and YYREEE (reference sequence).

The V call is TRBV6-6, the J call TRBJ1-2; D gene uncertain. The germline gives CDR1 MNHNY, CDR2 SVGAGI (reference sequence). This CDR3 spans 14 amino acids. Trimming pared 2 bases from V and 7 bases from J, leaving 14 bases between. DNA for the CDR3: TGTGCCAGCAGTTACACGACCGGGGAATCTGGCTACACCTTC. Its protein is CASSYTTGESGYTF.

This clone was detected once. The chain combines TRBV5-1 with TRBJ2-7; TRBD2 matches at 9 bases. The CDR3 consists of 14 residues. Looked up from germline, CDR1 is SGHRS and CDR2 is YFSETQ. The V segment lost 2 bases and the J segment 9 bases; nucleotides outside the gene matches: 9. This CDR3 reads CASSLVSGGRRQYF. The DNA for the CDR3 is TGCGCCAGCAGCTTAGTTAGCGGGGGACGCCGGCAGTACTTC.

This chain links TRBV20-1 with TRBJ2-7; D perhaps matches TRBD2 (6 bases). Germline CDR1 is DFQATT and CDR2 is SNEGSKA (reference sequence). This CDR3 region has 11 residues. V lost 2 bases and J lost 7, with 9 bases in between. CDR3 sequence (DNA): TGCAGTGCTAGACTTAGCGGTGAGCAGTACTTC. Its protein product is CSARLSGEQYF.

This rearrangement joins TRBV10-1 to TRBJ1-1; 8 bases line up with TRBD1. The CDR3 runs 17 residues. Germline trimming cut 3 bases from V and 1 base from J; bases unmatched to any gene: 10. Germline V gene sequence: CDR1 WNHNN, CDR2 SYGVQD (reference sequence). The CDR3 DNA follows: TGCGCCAGCAGTGAAGAGGGCAGGGGGCTCTCGAACACTGAAGCTTTCTTT. This codes for CASSEEGRGLSNTEAFF.